This T cell receptor (beta chain) was sequenced during a study of blood T cell repertoires in COVID-19. Trimming pared 5 bases from V and 2 bases from J, leaving 12 bases between. The CDR3 is 14 amino acids. Per germline, CDR1 ENHRY and CDR2 SYGVKD. This clone was recorded a few times. TCRdb's copy holds only in-frame clones and misses some; the assay was immunoSEQ multiplex PCR. The sample holds 13,000 to 15,000 clones, under 90% seen once. The sample was peripheral blood. The sequence came from a woman aged 55-69 years with acute or convalescent COVID-19. The rearrangement joins TRBV10-3 to TRBJ2-5, with D tentatively TRBD1 (5 bases). The CDR3 protein is CAISPDSRQETQYF. Written as DNA, the CDR3 is TGTGCCATCAGTCCTGACAGCAGGCAAGAGACCCAGTACTTC.